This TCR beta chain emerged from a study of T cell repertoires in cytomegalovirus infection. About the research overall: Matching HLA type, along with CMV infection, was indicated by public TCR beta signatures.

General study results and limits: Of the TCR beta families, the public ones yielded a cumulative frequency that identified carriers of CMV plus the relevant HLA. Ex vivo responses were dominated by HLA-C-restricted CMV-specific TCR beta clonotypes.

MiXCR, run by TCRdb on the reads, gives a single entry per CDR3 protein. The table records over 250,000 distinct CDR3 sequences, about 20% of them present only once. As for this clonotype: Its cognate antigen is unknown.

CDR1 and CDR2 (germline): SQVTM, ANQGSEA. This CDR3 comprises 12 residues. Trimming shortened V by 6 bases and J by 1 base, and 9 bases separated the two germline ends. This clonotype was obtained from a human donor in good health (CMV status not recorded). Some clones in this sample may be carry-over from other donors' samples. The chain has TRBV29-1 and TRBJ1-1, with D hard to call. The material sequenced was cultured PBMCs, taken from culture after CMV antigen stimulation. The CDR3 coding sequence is TGCAGCGTGGGCACCCAGAACACTGAAGCTTTCTTT. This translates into CSVGTQNTEAFF.